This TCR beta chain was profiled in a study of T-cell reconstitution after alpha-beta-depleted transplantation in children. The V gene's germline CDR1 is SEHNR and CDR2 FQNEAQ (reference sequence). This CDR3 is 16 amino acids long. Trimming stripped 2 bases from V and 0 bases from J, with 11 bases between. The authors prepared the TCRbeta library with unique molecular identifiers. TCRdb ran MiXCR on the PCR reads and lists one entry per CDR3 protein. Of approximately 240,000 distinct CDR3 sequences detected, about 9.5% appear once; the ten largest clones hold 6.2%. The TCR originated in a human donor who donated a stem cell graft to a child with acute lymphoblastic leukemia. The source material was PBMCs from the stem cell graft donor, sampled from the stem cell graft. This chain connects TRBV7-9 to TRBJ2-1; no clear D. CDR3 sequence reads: CASSLTTASSYNEQFF. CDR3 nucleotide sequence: TGTGCCAGCAGCTTAACTACGGCCAGCTCCTACAATGAGCAGTTCTTC.